Sequencing of this TCR beta chain was carried out in a study of T cell responses to AZD1222 COVID-19 vaccine. The overall study: Second-dose timings of about 4 or about 12 weeks were pooled. General observations from the study: CD4 TCRs linked to vaccination spanned spike, dominating at 160-218 and 743-854. Unmutated variant regions are reportedly the target of nearly half of TCRs that are spike-specific. Following two doses of AZD1222, Spike-specific TCR breadth and depth rose.

Here immunoSEQ multiplex PCR was the method, and the copy in TCRdb shows in-frame clones only, minus some. Of 150,000 or so clones listed, roughly 90% are singletons. Remarks on this clone: Its target is unknown.

The CDR3 runs to 16 residues. The V end was cut by 5 bases, the J end by 4 bases, with 21 bases between. The V gene's germline CDR1 is MNHEY and CDR2 SVGEGT. Here the sequenced sample was peripheral blood, taken on day 0 of AZD1222 vaccination. This TCR derives from an adult in good health. The chain employs TRBV6-2 or TRBV6-3 and TRBJ2-7, with D perhaps matching TRBD2 (7 bases). Here the CDR3 DNA reads TGTGCCAGCAGTCACGGCGGGGGCCCTCCACCATACGAGCAGTACTTC. This sequence encodes CASSHGGGPPPYEQYF.